This T cell receptor (beta chain) was profiled in a study of T-cell memory formation after mild COVID-19. Looking at the study overall: TCR clusters mostly belonged to single donors.

CDR1 and CDR2 from the germline V gene are SGHDT and YYEEEE. This CDR3 is built from 16 residues. V trimming: 1 base; J trimming: 2 bases; junction bases outside the gene matches: 4. MiXCR was run by TCRdb on the 5' RACE reads, yielding one entry per CDR3 protein. Of around 200,000 distinct CDR3 sequences in the sample, about a fifth are singletons; the top ten hold 20% to 25%. The sample was PBMCs or a T cell subset sorted from them (not recorded which). The clonotype comes from an adult woman who had mild COVID-19 (a few samples of this study predate the infection). Cell type and time point are not known. This chain joins TRBV5-6 and TRBJ2-7; 12 nucleotides agree with TRBD2. The CDR3 sequence: CASSLTSGGRPYEQYF. The DNA for the CDR3 is TGTGCCAGCAGCTTGACTAGCGGGGGGCGACCCTACGAGCAGTACTTC.